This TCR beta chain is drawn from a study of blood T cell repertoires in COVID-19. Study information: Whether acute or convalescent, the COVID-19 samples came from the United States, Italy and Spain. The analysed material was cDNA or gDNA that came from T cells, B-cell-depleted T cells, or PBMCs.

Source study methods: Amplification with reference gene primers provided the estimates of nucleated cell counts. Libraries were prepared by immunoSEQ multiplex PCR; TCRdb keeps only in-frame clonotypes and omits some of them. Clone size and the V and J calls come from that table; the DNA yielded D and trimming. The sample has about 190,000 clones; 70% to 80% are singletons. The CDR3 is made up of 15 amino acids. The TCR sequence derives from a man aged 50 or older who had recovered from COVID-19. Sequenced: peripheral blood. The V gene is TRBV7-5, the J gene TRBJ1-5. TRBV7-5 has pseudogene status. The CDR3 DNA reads TGTGTCAGAAGCTTAGAGCGCCGGGGAGATCAGCCCCAGCATTTT. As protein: CVRSLERRGDQPQHF.